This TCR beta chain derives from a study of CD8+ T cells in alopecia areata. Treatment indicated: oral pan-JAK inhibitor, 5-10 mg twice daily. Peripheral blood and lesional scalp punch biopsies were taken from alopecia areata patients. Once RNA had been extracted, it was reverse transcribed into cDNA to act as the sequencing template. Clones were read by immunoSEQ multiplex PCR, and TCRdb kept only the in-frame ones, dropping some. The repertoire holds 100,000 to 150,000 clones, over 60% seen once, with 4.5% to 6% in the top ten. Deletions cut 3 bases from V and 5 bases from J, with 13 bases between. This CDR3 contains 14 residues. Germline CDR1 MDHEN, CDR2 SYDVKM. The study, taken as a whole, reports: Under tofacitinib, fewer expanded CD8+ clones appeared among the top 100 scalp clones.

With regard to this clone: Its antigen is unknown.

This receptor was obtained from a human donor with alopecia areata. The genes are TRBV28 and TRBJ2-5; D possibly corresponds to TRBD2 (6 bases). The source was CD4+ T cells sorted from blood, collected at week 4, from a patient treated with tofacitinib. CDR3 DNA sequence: TGTGCCAGCAGTTTTTTGGGGACTCGGGAGACCCAGTACTTC. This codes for CASSFLGTRETQYF.